The T cell receptor beta chain described here comes from a study of blood T cell repertoires in COVID-19. This clone was observed a single time. Generated by immunoSEQ multiplex PCR, the TCRdb table keeps only in-frame clones and is missing some. This sample has tens of thousands of clones; approximately 82% occur once, and the top ten carry about 22%. CDR1 and CDR2 from the germline V gene are SEHNR and FQNEAQ (reference sequence). The CDR3 has 13 amino acids. V gave up 1 base and J gave up 7 bases, with 8 bases separating them. The sequence came from a woman between 50 and 59 years old with acute or convalescent COVID-19. The sequenced material came from peripheral blood. The chain joins TRBV7-9 to TRBJ1-5; TRBD1 might be the D (5 bases). CDR3 loop: CASSLEGKQPQHF. CDR3 nucleotides: TGTGCCAGCAGCTTAGAGGGGAAGCAGCCCCAGCATTTT.